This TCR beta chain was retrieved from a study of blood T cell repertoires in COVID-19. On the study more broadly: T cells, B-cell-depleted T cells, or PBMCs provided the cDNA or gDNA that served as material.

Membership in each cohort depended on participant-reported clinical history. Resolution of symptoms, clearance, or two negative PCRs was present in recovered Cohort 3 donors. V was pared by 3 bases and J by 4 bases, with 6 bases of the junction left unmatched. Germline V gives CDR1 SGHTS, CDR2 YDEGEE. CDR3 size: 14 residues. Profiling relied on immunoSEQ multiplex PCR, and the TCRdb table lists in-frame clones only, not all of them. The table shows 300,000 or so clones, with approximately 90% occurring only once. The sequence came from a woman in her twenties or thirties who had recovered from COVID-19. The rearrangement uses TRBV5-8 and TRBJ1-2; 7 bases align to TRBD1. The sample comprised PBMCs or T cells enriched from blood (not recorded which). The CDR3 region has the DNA TGTGCCAGCAGCTCCGGGACAGCGACCTATGGCTACACCTTC. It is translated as CASSSGTATYGYTF.